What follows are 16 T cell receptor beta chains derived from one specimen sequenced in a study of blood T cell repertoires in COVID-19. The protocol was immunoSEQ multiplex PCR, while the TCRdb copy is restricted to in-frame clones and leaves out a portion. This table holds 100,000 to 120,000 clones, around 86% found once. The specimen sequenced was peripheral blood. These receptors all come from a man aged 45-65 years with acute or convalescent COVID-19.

CDR3 in DNA: TGTGCCAGCAGTCCCCAGTACACTGAAGCTTTCTTT. This codes for CASSPQYTEAFF. V usage is TRBV28 and J usage is TRBJ1-1; D remains unclear. V lost 5 bases to trimming and J lost 3 bases, with 7 bases between them. CDR3 length: 12 amino acids. Germline values: CDR1 MDHEN, CDR2 SYDVKM.

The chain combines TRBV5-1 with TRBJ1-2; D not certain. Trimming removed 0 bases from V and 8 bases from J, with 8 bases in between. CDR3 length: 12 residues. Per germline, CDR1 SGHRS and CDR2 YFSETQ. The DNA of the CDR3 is TGCGCCAGCAGCTTGGGAGGGTTAGGCTACACCTTC. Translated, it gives CASSLGGLGYTF.

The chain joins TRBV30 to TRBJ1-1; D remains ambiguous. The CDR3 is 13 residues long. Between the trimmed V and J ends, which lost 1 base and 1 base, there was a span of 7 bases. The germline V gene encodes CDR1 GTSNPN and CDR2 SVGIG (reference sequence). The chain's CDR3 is CAWSAGPNTEAFF. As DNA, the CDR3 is TGTGCCTGGAGTGCAGGCCCGAACACTGAAGCTTTCTTT.

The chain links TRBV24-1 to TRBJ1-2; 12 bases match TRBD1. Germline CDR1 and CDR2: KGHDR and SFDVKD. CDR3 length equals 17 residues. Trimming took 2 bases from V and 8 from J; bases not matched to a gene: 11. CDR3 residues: CATSDSPPGQGANGYTF. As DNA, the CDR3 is TGTGCCACCAGTGATTCGCCACCGGGACAGGGGGCCAACGGCTACACCTTC.

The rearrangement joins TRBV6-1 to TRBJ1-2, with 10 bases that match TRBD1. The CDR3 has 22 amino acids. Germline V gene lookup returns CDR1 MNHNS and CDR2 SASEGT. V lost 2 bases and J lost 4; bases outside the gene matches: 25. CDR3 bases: TGTGCCAGCAGTGAACGGACAGGGGGTTTACTTGCGCGGGTAGACAGGAGCTATGGCTACACCTTC. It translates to CASSERTGGLLARVDRSYGYTF.

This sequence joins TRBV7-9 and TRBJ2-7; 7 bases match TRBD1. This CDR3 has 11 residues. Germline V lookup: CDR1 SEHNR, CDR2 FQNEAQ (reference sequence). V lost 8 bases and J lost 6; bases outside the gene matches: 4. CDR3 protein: CASQKGAEQYF. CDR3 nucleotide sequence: TGTGCCAGCCAAAAGGGGGCCGAGCAGTACTTC. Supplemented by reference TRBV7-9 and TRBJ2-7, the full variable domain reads DTGVSQNPRHKITKRGQNVTFRCDPISEHNRLYWYRQTLGQGPEFLTYFQNEAQLEKSRLLSDRFSAERPKGSFSTLEIQRTEQGDSAMYLCASQKGAEQYFGPGTRLTVT.

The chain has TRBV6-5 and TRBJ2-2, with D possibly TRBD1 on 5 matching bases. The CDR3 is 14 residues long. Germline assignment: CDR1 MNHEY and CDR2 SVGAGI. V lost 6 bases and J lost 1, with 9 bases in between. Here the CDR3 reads CASRTAQNTGELFF. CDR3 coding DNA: TGTGCCAGCAGGACAGCTCAGAACACCGGGGAGCTGTTTTTT.

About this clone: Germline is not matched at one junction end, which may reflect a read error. CDR3 residues: CASKATSEAGGIWVF. For the CDR3, the DNA is TGTGCCAGCAAAGCAACAAGTGAAGCGGGAGGGATTTGGGTCTTC. The chain combines TRBV2 with TRBJ2-1, with 10 nucleotides matching TRBD2. Germline values: CDR1 SNHLY, CDR2 FYNNEI. The CDR3 spans 15 residues. Full variable domain (missing parts from reference TRBV2 and TRBJ2-1): EPEVTQTPSHQVTQMGQEVILRCVPISNHLYFYWYRQILGQKVEFLVSFYNNEISEKSEIFDDQFSVERPDGSNFTLKIRSTKLEDSAMYFCASKATSEAGGIWVFGPGTRLTVL.

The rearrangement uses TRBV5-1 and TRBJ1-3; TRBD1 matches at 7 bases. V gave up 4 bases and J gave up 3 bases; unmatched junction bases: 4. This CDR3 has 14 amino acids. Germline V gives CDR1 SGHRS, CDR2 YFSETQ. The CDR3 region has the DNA TGCGCCAGCAGCCCGGGGACAGATGGAAACACCATATATTTT. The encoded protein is CASSPGTDGNTIYF.

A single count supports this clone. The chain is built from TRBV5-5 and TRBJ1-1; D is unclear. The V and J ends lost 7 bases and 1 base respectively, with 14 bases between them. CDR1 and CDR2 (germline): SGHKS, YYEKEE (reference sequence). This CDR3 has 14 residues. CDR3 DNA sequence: TGTGCCAGCGACACCGGGGAAGGGAACACTGAAGCTTTCTTT. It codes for CASDTGEGNTEAFF.

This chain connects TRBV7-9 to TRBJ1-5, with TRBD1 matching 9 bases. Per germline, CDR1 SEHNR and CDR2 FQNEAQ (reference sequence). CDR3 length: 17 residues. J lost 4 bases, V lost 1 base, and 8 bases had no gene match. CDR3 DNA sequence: TGTGCCAGCAGCTTAGAATATGGGACAGGGCTGAATCAGCCCCAGCATTTT. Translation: CASSLEYGTGLNQPQHF.

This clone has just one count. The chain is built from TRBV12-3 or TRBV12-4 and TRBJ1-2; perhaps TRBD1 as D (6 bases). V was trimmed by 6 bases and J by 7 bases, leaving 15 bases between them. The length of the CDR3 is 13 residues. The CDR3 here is CASRTREGVGYTF. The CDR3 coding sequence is TGTGCCAGCAGAACCAGAGAGGGGGTTGGCTACACCTTC.

For the CDR3, the DNA is TGTGCCACCACGGGGGGAGGCACAGATACGCAGTATTTT. It codes for CATTGGGTDTQYF. The chain links TRBV24-1 to TRBJ2-3, with TRBD2 matching over 7 bases. CDR1 is KGHDR, CDR2 SFDVKD, per germline. The J segment lost 1 base and the V segment lost 8 bases, leaving 2 bases of the junction unmatched. The CDR3 is 13 residues long.

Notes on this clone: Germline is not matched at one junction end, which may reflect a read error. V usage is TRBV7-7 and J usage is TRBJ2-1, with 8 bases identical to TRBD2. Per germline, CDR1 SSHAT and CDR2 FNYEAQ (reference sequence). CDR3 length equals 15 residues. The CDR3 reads CASSLGLAGLNEQFF. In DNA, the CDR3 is TGTGCTAGCAGCTTAGGGTTAGCGGGACTCAATGAGCAGTTCTTC.

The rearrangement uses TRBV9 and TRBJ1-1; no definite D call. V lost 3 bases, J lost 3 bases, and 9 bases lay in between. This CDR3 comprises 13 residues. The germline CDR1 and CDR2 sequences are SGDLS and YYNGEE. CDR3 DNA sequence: TGTGCCAGCAGCGGCCTATACGACACTGAAGCTTTCTTT. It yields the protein CASSGLYDTEAFF.

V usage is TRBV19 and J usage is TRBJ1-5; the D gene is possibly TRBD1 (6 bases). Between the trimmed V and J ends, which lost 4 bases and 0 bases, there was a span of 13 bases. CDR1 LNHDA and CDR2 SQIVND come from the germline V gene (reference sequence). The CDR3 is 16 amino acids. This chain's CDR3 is CASSTQGTLSNQPQHF. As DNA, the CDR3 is TGTGCCAGTAGTACGCAGGGGACGCTTAGCAATCAGCCCCAGCATTTT.